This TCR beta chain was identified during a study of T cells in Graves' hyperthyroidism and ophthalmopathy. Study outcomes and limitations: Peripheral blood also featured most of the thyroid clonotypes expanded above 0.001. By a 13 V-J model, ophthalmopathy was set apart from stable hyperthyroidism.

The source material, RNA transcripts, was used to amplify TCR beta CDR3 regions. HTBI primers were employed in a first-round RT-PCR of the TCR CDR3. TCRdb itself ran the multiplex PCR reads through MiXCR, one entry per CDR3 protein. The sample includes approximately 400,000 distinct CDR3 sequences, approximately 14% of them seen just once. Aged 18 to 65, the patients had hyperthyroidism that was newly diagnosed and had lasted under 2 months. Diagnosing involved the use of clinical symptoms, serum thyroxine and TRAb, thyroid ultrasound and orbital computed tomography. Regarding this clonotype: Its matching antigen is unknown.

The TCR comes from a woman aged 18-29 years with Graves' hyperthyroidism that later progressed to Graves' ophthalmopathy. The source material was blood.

The CDR3 region is CASSSLTYDRTGARGYTF. DNA for the CDR3: TGTGCCAGCAGTTCCCTAACTTATGATCGGACAGGGGCCCGGGGCTACACCTTC. The rearrangement uses TRBV28 and TRBJ1-2; 9 bases are shared with TRBD1. V lost 4 bases to trimming and J lost 8 bases; unmatched junction nucleotides: 20. Germline V gene data show CDR1 as MDHEN and CDR2 as SYDVKM. The CDR3 has 18 residues.